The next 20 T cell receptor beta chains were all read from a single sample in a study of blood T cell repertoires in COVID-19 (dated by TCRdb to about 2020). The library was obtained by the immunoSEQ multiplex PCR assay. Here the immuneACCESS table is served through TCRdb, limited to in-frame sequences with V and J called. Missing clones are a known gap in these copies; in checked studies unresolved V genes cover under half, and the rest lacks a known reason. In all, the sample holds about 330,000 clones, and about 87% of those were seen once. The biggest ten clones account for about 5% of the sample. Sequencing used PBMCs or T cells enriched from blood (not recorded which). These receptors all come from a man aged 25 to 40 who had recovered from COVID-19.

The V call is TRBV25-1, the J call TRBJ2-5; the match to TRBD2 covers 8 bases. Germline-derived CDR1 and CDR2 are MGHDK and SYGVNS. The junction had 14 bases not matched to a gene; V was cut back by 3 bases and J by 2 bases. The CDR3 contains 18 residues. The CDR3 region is CASSDPGAAGVKQETQYF. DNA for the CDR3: TGTGCCAGCAGTGATCCCGGGGCAGCGGGGGTGAAACAAGAGACCCAGTACTTC. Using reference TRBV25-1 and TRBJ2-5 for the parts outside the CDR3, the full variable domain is EADIYQTPRYLVIGTGKKITLECSQTMGHDKMYWYQQDPGMELHLIHYSYGVNSTEKGDLSSESTVSRIRTEHFPLTLESARPSHTSQYLCASSDPGAAGVKQETQYFGPGTRLLVL.

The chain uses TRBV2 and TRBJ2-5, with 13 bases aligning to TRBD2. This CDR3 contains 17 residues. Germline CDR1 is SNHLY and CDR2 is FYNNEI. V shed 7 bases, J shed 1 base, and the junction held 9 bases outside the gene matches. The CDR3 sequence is CASIESRTSGGQETQYF. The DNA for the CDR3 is TGTGCCAGCATAGAGTCCAGGACTAGCGGGGGCCAAGAGACCCAGTACTTC.

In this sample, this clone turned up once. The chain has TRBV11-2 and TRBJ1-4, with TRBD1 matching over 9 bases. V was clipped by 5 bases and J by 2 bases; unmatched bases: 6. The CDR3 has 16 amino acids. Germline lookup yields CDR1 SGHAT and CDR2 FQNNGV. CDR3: CASSPGTGSTNEKLFF. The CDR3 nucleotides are TGTGCCAGCAGCCCCGGGACAGGGAGTACTAATGAAAAACTGTTTTTT. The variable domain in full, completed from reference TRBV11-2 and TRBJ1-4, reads EAGVAQSPRYKIIEKRQSVAFWCNPISGHATLYWYQQILGQGPKLLIQFQNNGVVDDSQLPKDRFSAERLKGVDSTLKIQPAKLEDSAVYLCASSPGTGSTNEKLFFGSGTQLSVL.

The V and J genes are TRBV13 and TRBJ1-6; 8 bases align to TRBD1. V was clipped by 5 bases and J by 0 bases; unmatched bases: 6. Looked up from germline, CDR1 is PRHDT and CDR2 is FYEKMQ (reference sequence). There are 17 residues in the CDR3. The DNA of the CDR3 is TGTGCCAGCAGCACCCGGGACAGGCCCTCCTATAATTCACCCCTCCACTTT. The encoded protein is CASSTRDRPSYNSPLHF.

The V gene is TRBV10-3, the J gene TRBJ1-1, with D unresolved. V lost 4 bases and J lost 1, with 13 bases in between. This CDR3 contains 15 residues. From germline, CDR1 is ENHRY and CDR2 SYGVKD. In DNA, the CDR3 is TGTGCCATCAGTGCCGAGGAGGGAGGGAACACTGAAGCTTTCTTT. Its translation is CAISAEEGGNTEAFF.

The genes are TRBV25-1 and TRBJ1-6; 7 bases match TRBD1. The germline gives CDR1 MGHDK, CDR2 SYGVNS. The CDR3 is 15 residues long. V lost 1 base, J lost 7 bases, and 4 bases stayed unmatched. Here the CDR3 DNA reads TGTGCCAGCAGTGAATTTGACAGGGAGAATTCACCCCTCCACTTT. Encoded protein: CASSEFDRENSPLHF.

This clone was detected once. CDR3 DNA: TGTGCCAGCTCACCCTGGACTAGCGGGGGGCAAGAGACCCAGTACTTC. It is translated as CASSPWTSGGQETQYF. The chain uses TRBV18 and TRBJ2-5; TRBD2 aligns across 14 bases. The CDR3 sequence is 16 residues long. Germline values: CDR1 KGHSH, CDR2 LQKENI. The junction had 2 bases not matched to a gene; V was cut back by 3 bases and J by 2 bases.

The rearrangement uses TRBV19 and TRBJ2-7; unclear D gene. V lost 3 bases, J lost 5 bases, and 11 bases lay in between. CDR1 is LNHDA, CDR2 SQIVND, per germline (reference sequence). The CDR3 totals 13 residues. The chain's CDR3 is CASSMASGDEQYF. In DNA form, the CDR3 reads TGTGCCAGTAGTATGGCTAGTGGCGACGAGCAGTACTTC. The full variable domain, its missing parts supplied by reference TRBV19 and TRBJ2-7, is DGGITQSPKYLFRKEGQNVTLSCEQNLNHDAMYWYRQDPGQGLRLIYYSQIVNDFQKGDIAEGYSVSREKKESFPLTVTSAQKNPTAFYLCASSMASGDEQYFGPGTRLTVT.

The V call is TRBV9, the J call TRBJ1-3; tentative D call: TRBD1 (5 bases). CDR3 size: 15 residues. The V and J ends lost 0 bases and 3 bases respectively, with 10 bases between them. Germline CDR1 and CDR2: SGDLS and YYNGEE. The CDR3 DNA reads TGTGCCAGCAGCGTAGATGGGGGGGGTGGAAACACCATATATTTT. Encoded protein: CASSVDGGGGNTIYF.

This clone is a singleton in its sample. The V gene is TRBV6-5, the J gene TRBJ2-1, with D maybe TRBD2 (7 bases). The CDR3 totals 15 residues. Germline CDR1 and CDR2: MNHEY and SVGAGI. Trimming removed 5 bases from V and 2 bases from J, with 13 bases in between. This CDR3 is CASSQTGGPYNEQFF. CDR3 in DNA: TGTGCCAGCAGTCAAACGGGGGGCCCCTACAATGAGCAGTTCTTC.

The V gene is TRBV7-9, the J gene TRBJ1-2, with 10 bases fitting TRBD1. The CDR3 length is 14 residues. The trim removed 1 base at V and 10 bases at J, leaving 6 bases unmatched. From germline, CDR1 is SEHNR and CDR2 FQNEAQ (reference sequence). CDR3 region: CASSLVGGTGDYTF. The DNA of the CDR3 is TGTGCCAGCAGCTTAGTAGGCGGGACAGGGGACTACACCTTC.

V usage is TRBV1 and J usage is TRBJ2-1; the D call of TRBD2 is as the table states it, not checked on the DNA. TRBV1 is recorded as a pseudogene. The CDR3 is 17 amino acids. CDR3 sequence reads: CTSSQSGPRGGYNEQFF. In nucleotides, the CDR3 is TGCACCAGCAGCCAGTCGGGGCCCCGGGGGGGGTACAATGAGCAGTTCTTC.

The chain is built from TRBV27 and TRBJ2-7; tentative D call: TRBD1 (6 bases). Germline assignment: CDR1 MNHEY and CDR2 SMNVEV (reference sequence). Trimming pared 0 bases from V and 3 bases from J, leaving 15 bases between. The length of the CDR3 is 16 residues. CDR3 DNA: TGTGCCAGCAGTTTATCCCCATCAGGGGACCTCTACGAGCAGTACTTC. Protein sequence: CASSLSPSGDLYEQYF.

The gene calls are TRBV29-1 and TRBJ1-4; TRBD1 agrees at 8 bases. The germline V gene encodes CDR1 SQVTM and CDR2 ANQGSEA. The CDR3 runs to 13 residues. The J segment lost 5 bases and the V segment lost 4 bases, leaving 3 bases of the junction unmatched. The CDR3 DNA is TGCAGCGTTGGGACAGGGAAGAATGAAAAACTGTTTTTT. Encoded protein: CSVGTGKNEKLFF. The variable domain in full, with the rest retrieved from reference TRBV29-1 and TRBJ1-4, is SAVISQKPSRDICQRGTSLTIQCQVDSQVTMMFWYRQQPGQSLTLIATANQGSEATYESGFVIDKFPISRPNLTFSTLTVSNMSPEDSSIYLCSVGTGKNEKLFFGSGTQLSVL.

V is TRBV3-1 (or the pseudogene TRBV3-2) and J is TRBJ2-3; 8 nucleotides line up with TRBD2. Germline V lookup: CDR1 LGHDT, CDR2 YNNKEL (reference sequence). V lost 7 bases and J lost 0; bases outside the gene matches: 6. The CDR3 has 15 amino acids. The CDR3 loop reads CASTPGGASTDTQYF. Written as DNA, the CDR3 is TGTGCCAGCACCCCCGGGGGGGCTAGCACAGATACGCAGTATTTT.

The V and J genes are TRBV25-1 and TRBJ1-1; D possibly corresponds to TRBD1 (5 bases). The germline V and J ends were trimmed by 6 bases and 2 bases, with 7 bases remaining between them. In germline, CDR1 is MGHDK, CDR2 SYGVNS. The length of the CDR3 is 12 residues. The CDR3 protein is CASRTANTEAFF. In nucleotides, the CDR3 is TGTGCCAGCAGGACAGCCAACACTGAAGCTTTCTTT. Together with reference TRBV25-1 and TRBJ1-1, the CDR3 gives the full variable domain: EADIYQTPRYLVIGTGKKITLECSQTMGHDKMYWYQQDPGMELHLIHYSYGVNSTEKGDLSSESTVSRIRTEHFPLTLESARPSHTSQYLCASRTANTEAFFGQGTRLTVV.

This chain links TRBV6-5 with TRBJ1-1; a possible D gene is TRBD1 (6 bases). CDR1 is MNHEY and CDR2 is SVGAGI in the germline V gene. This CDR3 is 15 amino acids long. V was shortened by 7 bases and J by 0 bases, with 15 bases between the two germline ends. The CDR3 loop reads CASTRQAFLNTEAFF. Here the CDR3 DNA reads TGTGCCAGCACCCGACAGGCCTTTTTGAACACTGAAGCTTTCTTT.

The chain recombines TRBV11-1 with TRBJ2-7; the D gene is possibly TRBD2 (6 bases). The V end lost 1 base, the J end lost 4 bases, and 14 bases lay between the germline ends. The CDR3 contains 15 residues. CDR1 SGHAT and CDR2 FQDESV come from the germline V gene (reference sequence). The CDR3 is CASSLEVGGRYEQYF. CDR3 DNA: TGTGCCAGCAGCTTAGAAGTGGGAGGACGATACGAGCAGTACTTC.

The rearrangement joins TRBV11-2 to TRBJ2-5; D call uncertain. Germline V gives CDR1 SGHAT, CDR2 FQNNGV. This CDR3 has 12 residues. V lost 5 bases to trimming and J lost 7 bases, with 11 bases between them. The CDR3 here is CASSNPRRTQYF. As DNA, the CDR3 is TGTGCCAGCAGCAACCCACGGAGGACCCAGTACTTC.

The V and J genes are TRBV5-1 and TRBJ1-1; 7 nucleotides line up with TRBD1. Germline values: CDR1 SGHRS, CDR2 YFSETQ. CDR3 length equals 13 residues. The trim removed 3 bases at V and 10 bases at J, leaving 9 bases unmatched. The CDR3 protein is CASSSDRERGAFF. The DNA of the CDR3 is TGCGCCAGCAGCTCCGACAGGGAACGTGGAGCTTTCTTT.